The clone carrying this T cell receptor beta chain occurred many times. Antigen: not known. These data are taken from a study of CD8 T cells in ankylosing spondylitis. Study-wide results and limits: What seemed typical of ankylosing spondylitis blood was a TCR beta motif built from about 8 highly homologous variants. Disease-linked clones reportedly showed significant enrichment in matched ankylosing spondylitis synovial fluid.

Construction of TCR beta libraries was performed using quantitative 5'-RACE with molecular barcodes. TCRdb processed the 5' RACE reads anew with MiXCR; each CDR3 protein has one entry. Of about 31,000 distinct CDR3 sequences detected, about 7.8% appear once; the ten largest clones hold about 10%. The CDR3 sequence is 18 residues long. The germline CDR1 and CDR2 sequences are SGHRS and YFSETQ. J lost 4 bases, V lost 0 bases, and 7 bases had no gene match. The chain has TRBV5-1 and TRBJ2-3; 14 bases line up with TRBD2. Sequencing input: blood, either unsorted or a sorted T cell fraction (not recorded which). The clonotype originates from a male donor with ankylosing spondylitis or in good health (not recorded which). CDR3 in DNA: TGCGCCAGCAGCTTGGCTTCGACTAGCGGGAGGGCCTCAGATACGCAGTATTTT. It codes for CASSLASTSGRASDTQYF.